Given below is one T cell receptor (beta chain) in context. MiXCR, applied by TCRdb to the RT-PCR reads, yields one record per CDR3 protein. The data contain roughly 700,000 distinct CDR3 sequences, 15% to 17% of them seen just once; the ten biggest clones take up 11%. The entry originates in a study of response to subunit inactivated influenza vaccine. The CDR3 runs 15 residues. The germline gives CDR1 LNHDA, CDR2 SQIVND (reference sequence). V was cut by 5 bases and J by 6 bases, with 16 bases left in between. The rearrangement joins TRBV19 to TRBJ2-2; D may correspond to TRBD1 or TRBD2 (5 bases each). The sequence came from a man in his fifties or sixties who received an inactivated influenza vaccine. The sequences come from PBMCs from blood, collected roughly 12 days after vaccination. The CDR3, as DNA: TGTGCCAGTAGTCCGGGACCGTTGTGGGCCGGGGAGCTGTTTTTT. Protein product: CASSPGPLWAGELFF.